These T cell receptor beta chains were read from a single sample in a study of shared clonotypes between healthy human individuals. TCRdb's copy holds only in-frame clones and misses some; the assay was immunoSEQ multiplex PCR. The sample holds about 2.1 million clones; around 93% are singletons and the top ten take about 1.6%. Sequenced input: naive CD8+ T cells from PBMCs. These receptor sequences come from a man between 18 and 29 years old in good health. Some clones in this sample may be carry-over from other donors' samples. The CDR3 runs from the conserved cysteine through the conserved F or W. Each record gives: clone size, J gene, V gene, D gene, CDR3 protein, CDR3 DNA. The D gene is left open where the match is weak. The size of a clone is reported for some rows only, either as once, few or many, or as a class for expanded clones.

clone size: .; J gene: TRBJ2-7; V gene: TRBV4-1; D gene: TRBD2; CDR3 protein: CASSQSGSYEQYF; CDR3 DNA: TGCGCCAGCAGCCAAAGCGGGAGCTATGAGCAGTACTTC
clone size: .; J gene: TRBJ1-1; V gene: TRBV6-6; D gene: .; CDR3 protein: CASSYLGTNTEAFF; CDR3 DNA: TGTGCCAGCAGTTATTTGGGGACGAACACTGAAGCTTTCTTT
clone size: .; J gene: TRBJ2-2; V gene: TRBV27; D gene: .; CDR3 protein: CASSLKGITGELFF; CDR3 DNA: TGTGCCAGCAGCCTGAAAGGGATCACCGGGGAGCTGTTTTTT
clone size: .; J gene: TRBJ2-6; V gene: TRBV7-8; D gene: .; CDR3 protein: CASSPLRGDGANVLTF; CDR3 DNA: TGTGCCAGCAGCCCATTGAGAGGCGACGGGGCCAACGTCCTGACTTTC
clone size: .; J gene: TRBJ2-1; V gene: TRBV4-2; D gene: TRBD2; CDR3 protein: CASSPTASSGKGAGEQFF; CDR3 DNA: TGTGCCAGCAGTCCTACAGCTTCTAGCGGGAAAGGGGCTGGTGAGCAGTTCTTC
clone size: .; J gene: TRBJ2-1; V gene: TRBV7-9; D gene: .; CDR3 protein: CASTVTVNEQFF; CDR3 DNA: TGTGCCAGCACCGTGACGGTGAATGAGCAGTTCTTC
clone size: .; J gene: TRBJ1-1; V gene: TRBV28; D gene: .; CDR3 protein: CASSFRRTSWAEAFF; CDR3 DNA: TGTGCCAGCAGTTTCCGTCGGACAAGTTGGGCTGAAGCTTTCTTT
clone size: .; J gene: TRBJ1-1; V gene: TRBV15; D gene: .; CDR3 protein: CATSRFRGTEAFF; CDR3 DNA: TGTGCCACCAGCAGGTTCAGGGGAACTGAAGCTTTCTTT
clone size: once; J gene: TRBJ1-5; V gene: TRBV27; D gene: .; CDR3 protein: CASRDLTLNSNQPQHF; CDR3 DNA: TGTGCCAGCAGGGACTTAACACTAAATAGCAATCAGCCCCAGCATTTT
clone size: .; J gene: TRBJ1-5; V gene: TRBV27; D gene: .; CDR3 protein: CASSLSRGRSNQPQHF; CDR3 DNA: TGTGCCAGCAGTTTATCTCGGGGACGTAGCAATCAGCCCCAGCATTTT
clone size: .; J gene: TRBJ2-1; V gene: TRBV28; D gene: .; CDR3 protein: CASSTDSSYNEQFF; CDR3 DNA: TGTGCCAGCAGTACGGACAGCTCCTACAATGAGCAGTTCTTC
clone size: .; J gene: TRBJ1-2; V gene: TRBV29-1; D gene: .; CDR3 protein: CSAQVLFDYGYTF; CDR3 DNA: TGCAGCGCCCAGGTACTCTTCGACTATGGCTACACCTTC
clone size: .; J gene: TRBJ2-2; V gene: TRBV27; D gene: .; CDR3 protein: CASTSRTGELFF; CDR3 DNA: TGTGCCAGCACATCACGCACCGGGGAGCTGTTTTTT
clone size: .; J gene: TRBJ2-7; V gene: TRBV14; D gene: .; CDR3 protein: CASSQVGAGVSYEQYF; CDR3 DNA: TGTGCCAGCAGCCAAGTTGGGGCAGGGGTTTCCTACGAGCAGTACTTC
clone size: once; J gene: TRBJ2-7; V gene: TRBV6-5; D gene: .; CDR3 protein: CASSYSDSSNYEQYF; CDR3 DNA: TGTGCCAGCAGTTACTCGGACAGCTCGAACTACGAGCAGTACTTC
clone size: few; J gene: TRBJ1-1; V gene: TRBV7-9; D gene: .; CDR3 protein: CASSPSWGGAGTEAFF; CDR3 DNA: TGTGCCAGCAGCCCGTCGTGGGGGGGCGCGGGCACTGAAGCTTTCTTT
clone size: few; J gene: TRBJ1-1; V gene: TRBV29-1; D gene: TRBD1; CDR3 protein: CSVPRGTGNTEAFF; CDR3 DNA: TGCAGCGTCCCCCGGGGGACAGGGAACACTGAAGCTTTCTTT
clone size: .; J gene: TRBJ1-2; V gene: TRBV19; D gene: .; CDR3 protein: CASSIDSDPSPYGYTF; CDR3 DNA: TGTGCCAGTAGTATAGATTCGGACCCTTCCCCCTATGGCTACACCTTC
clone size: .; J gene: TRBJ2-2; V gene: TRBV18; D gene: TRBD1; CDR3 protein: CASSPLRQGASTGELFF; CDR3 DNA: TGTGCCAGCTCACCACTTAGACAGGGGGCAAGCACCGGGGAGCTGTTTTTT
clone size: once; J gene: TRBJ2-7; V gene: TRBV29-1; D gene: TRBD2; CDR3 protein: CSATTSALTYEQYF; CDR3 DNA: TGCAGCGCCACGACTAGCGCGCTCACCTACGAGCAGTACTTC
clone size: .; J gene: TRBJ2-6; V gene: TRBV27; D gene: .; CDR3 protein: CASSPIRALLLSGANVLTF; CDR3 DNA: TGTGCCAGCAGTCCAATTAGGGCACTACTCCTCTCTGGGGCCAACGTCCTGACTTTC
clone size: .; J gene: TRBJ2-5; V gene: TRBV6-7; D gene: .; CDR3 protein: CASSTQRWLAQETQYF; CDR3 DNA: TGTGCCAGCAGTACCCAAAGGTGGCTAGCACAAGAGACCCAGTACTTC
clone size: .; J gene: TRBJ2-1; V gene: TRBV5-1; D gene: TRBD2; CDR3 protein: CASSAPQRDSYNEQFF; CDR3 DNA: TGCGCCAGCAGCGCCCCCCAGCGGGACTCCTACAATGAGCAGTTCTTC
clone size: .; J gene: TRBJ2-5; V gene: TRBV5-1; D gene: TRBD2; CDR3 protein: CASSGLAGGPLETQYF; CDR3 DNA: TGCGCCAGCAGCGGACTAGCGGGAGGGCCACTAGAGACCCAGTACTTC
clone size: .; J gene: TRBJ2-1; V gene: TRBV2; D gene: TRBD2; CDR3 protein: CASTLGGGSSDNEQFF; CDR3 DNA: TGTGCCAGCACCCTGGGAGGCGGGAGTTCCGACAATGAGCAGTTCTTC
clone size: once; J gene: TRBJ2-1; V gene: TRBV5-4; D gene: .; CDR3 protein: CASSQLSNEQFF; CDR3 DNA: TGTGCCAGCAGCCAACTAAGCAATGAGCAGTTCTTC
clone size: .; J gene: TRBJ2-7; V gene: TRBV28; D gene: .; CDR3 protein: CASSPSRGLSYEQYF; CDR3 DNA: TGTGCCAGCAGCCCAAGTCGGGGGCTCTCCTACGAGCAGTACTTC
clone size: .; J gene: TRBJ2-4; V gene: TRBV7-9; D gene: .; CDR3 protein: CASSHGALRNIQYF; CDR3 DNA: TGTGCCAGCAGCCACGGAGCCCTAAGGAACATTCAGTACTTC
clone size: .; J gene: TRBJ1-2; V gene: TRBV11-3; D gene: .; CDR3 protein: CASSLDMTEINYGYTF; CDR3 DNA: TGTGCCAGCAGCTTAGATATGACAGAAATTAACTATGGCTACACCTTC
clone size: .; J gene: TRBJ1-1; V gene: TRBV4-3; D gene: .; CDR3 protein: CASSQDPDGNTEAFF; CDR3 DNA: TGCGCCAGCAGCCAAGACCCGGACGGGAACACTGAAGCTTTCTTT
clone size: .; J gene: TRBJ1-2; V gene: TRBV19; D gene: .; CDR3 protein: CASWGPPSYGYTF; CDR3 DNA: TGTGCCAGTTGGGGCCCCCCCAGCTATGGCTACACCTTC
clone size: few; J gene: TRBJ2-3; V gene: TRBV9; D gene: TRBD2; CDR3 protein: CASSVVPSGSTDTQYF; CDR3 DNA: TGTGCCAGCAGCGTAGTGCCTAGCGGGAGCACAGATACGCAGTATTTT
clone size: few; J gene: TRBJ1-5; V gene: TRBV10-1; D gene: .; CDR3 protein: CASSAGYNQPQHF; CDR3 DNA: TGCGCCAGCAGTGCTGGGTACAATCAGCCCCAGCATTTT
clone size: .; J gene: TRBJ1-4; V gene: TRBV5-1; D gene: .; CDR3 protein: CASRPGTFNEKLFF; CDR3 DNA: TGCGCCAGCAGACCGGGGACCTTTAATGAAAAACTGTTTTTT
clone size: .; J gene: TRBJ2-1; V gene: TRBV7-6; D gene: TRBD2; CDR3 protein: CASRAGTSSTNEQFF; CDR3 DNA: TGTGCCAGCAGAGCCGGGACTAGCAGCACCAATGAGCAGTTCTTC
clone size: .; J gene: TRBJ2-6; V gene: TRBV5-1; D gene: .; CDR3 protein: CASRVGILRGSGANVLTF; CDR3 DNA: TGCGCCAGCAGAGTGGGTATCTTGCGCGGCTCTGGGGCCAACGTCCTGACTTTC
clone size: .; J gene: TRBJ2-5; V gene: TRBV4-2; D gene: TRBD2; CDR3 protein: CASSQDILAGYQETQYF; CDR3 DNA: TGTGCCAGCAGCCAAGATATCCTAGCGGGATACCAAGAGACCCAGTACTTC
clone size: .; J gene: TRBJ2-7; V gene: TRBV7-8; D gene: TRBD1; CDR3 protein: CASSYRDRYHEQYF; CDR3 DNA: TGTGCCAGCAGCTACCGGGACAGGTACCACGAGCAGTACTTC